Listed here are 31 T cell receptor beta chains from one sample, sequenced in a study of blood T cells in healthy people across ages. Using a J-beta primer mix together with a sample-barcoded 5' primer, a second PCR was run for roughly 6 to 12 cycles. In TCRdb, the 5' RACE reads were re-called with MiXCR into one record per CDR3 protein. The table records some 1.5 million distinct CDR3 sequences, roughly 43% of them present only once. The specimen sequenced was blood. These receptors were obtained from a woman between 18 and 29 years old in good health.

This chain uses TRBV24-1 with TRBJ2-5; 13 bases fit TRBD2. The CDR3 extends over 15 amino acids. The germline V gene has CDR1 KGHDR and CDR2 SFDVKD. V dropped 5 bases and J dropped 11; count of bases not matched to a gene: 10. The DNA for the CDR3 is TGTGCCACCAGTGCCGGGACTAGCGGGGCGAATGAGCAGTACTTC. The encoded protein is CATSAGTSGANEQYF.

This clonotype was seen a few times. The gene calls are TRBV4-3 and TRBJ1-1, with D unresolved. The length of the CDR3 is 16 residues. V was cut by 0 bases and J by 1 base, with 12 bases left in between. CDR1 and CDR2 (germline): LGHNA, YSLEER. This CDR3 is CASSQEGTYGNTEAFF. The CDR3 coding sequence is TGCGCCAGCAGCCAAGAAGGCACCTACGGGAACACTGAAGCTTTCTTT.

This clonotype was observed a handful of times. The rearrangement joins TRBV5-1 to TRBJ2-1; D gene ambiguous. V shed 0 bases and J shed 7 bases, with 5 bases lying between them. The length of the CDR3 is 12 residues. Germline-derived CDR1 and CDR2 are SGHRS and YFSETQ. CDR3 sequence reads: CASSLDLNEQFF. The CDR3 coding sequence is TGCGCCAGCAGCTTGGATCTTAATGAGCAGTTCTTC.

In regard to this clonotype: Given the absence of the conserved phenylalanine or tryptophan at the CDR3 end, a read error is likely. V usage is TRBV20-1 and J usage is TRBJ1-4, with unresolved D. With 6 bases removed from V and 7 bases from J, the gap between germline ends came to 18 bases. This CDR3 is 14 amino acids long. Looked up from germline, CDR1 is DFQATT and CDR2 is SNEGSKA (reference sequence). The CDR3 DNA is TGCAGTGCCGCTGGCCGCTCTCGAGGTGAAAAACTGTTTCTT. It encodes CSAAGRSRGEKLFL.

This clonotype was found a few times. This chain joins TRBV10-3 and TRBJ1-1; D is undetermined. The germline V gene encodes CDR1 ENHRY and CDR2 SYGVKD. The CDR3 spans 13 residues. The ends were cut back, 5 bases at V and 1 base at J, with 8 bases in the middle. This chain's CDR3 is CAISFTANTEAFF. The CDR3 bases are TGTGCCATCAGTTTTACAGCGAACACTGAAGCTTTCTTT.

This chain connects TRBV5-1 to TRBJ2-7; TRBD1 matches 10 bases. Germline values: CDR1 SGHRS, CDR2 YFSETQ. This CDR3 is built from 14 residues. After removal of 6 bases from V and 2 bases from J, the junction contained 5 bases not matched to a gene. CDR3 nucleotides: TGCGCCAGCAAAACCGGGACAGGGGCCTACGAGCAGTACTTC. This codes for CASKTGTGAYEQYF.

The chain is built from TRBV5-5 and TRBJ2-5; D perhaps matches TRBD1 (5 bases). This CDR3 is built from 17 residues. With 1 base removed from V and 7 bases from J, the gap between germline ends came to 23 bases. Germline loops: CDR1 SGHKS, CDR2 YYEKEE (reference sequence). The CDR3 is CASSLLHRLGPAGTQYF. In DNA, the CDR3 is TGTGCCAGCAGCTTGTTACACCGCCTGGGGCCTGCAGGGACCCAGTACTTC.

The J gene is TRBJ2-3, the V gene TRBV20-1, with TRBD2 identical over 11 bases. After removal of 1 base from V and 4 bases from J, the junction contained 4 bases not matched to a gene. Germline loops: CDR1 DFQATT, CDR2 SNEGSKA (reference sequence). CDR3 length: 15 residues. The CDR3 nucleotides are TGCAGTGCTAGAGGGCTAGCGGGGGGTGCAGATACGCAGTATTTT. This codes for CSARGLAGGADTQYF.

The genes are TRBV28 and TRBJ2-7, with TRBD1 identical over 7 bases. Germline CDR1 is MDHEN and CDR2 is SYDVKM. V gave up 2 bases and J gave up 6 bases; unmatched junction bases: 1. The CDR3 is 12 amino acids. CDR3 in amino acids: CASSLGDSEQYF. In DNA, the CDR3 is TGTGCCAGCAGTTTAGGGGACAGCGAGCAGTACTTC.

This clonotype is a singleton in its sample. J is TRBJ2-3 and V is TRBV15, with 10 nucleotides matching TRBD2. Per the germline V gene, CDR1 is LNHNV and CDR2 is YYDKDF (reference sequence). With V trimmed by 5 bases and J by 2 bases, 4 bases remained unmatched. The CDR3 consists of 15 residues. In DNA, the CDR3 is TGTGCCACCAGCGCCGGGACTAGCGTCACAGATACGCAGTATTTT. Residues: CATSAGTSVTDTQYF.

The V gene is TRBV6-5, the J gene TRBJ1-1, with 7 bases identical to TRBD1. The germline V gene encodes CDR1 MNHEY and CDR2 SVGAGI. CDR3 length: 16 residues. After removal of 4 bases from V and 1 base from J, the junction contained 9 bases not matched to a gene. CDR3 residues: CASSFVQGDANTEAFF. CDR3 sequence (DNA): TGTGCCAGCAGTTTCGTTCAGGGGGACGCGAACACTGAAGCTTTCTTT.

This clonotype was recorded a few times. This chain joins TRBV10-3 and TRBJ2-1, with 11 positions matching TRBD2. Germline CDR1 is ENHRY and CDR2 is SYGVKD. Trimming cost V 6 bases and J 7 bases; bases outside gene matches: 17. CDR3 size: 18 residues. The CDR3 is CAISPPGLAVSVRNEQFF. The CDR3 DNA is TGTGCCATCAGCCCACCGGGACTAGCGGTCAGTGTGAGGAATGAGCAGTTCTTC.

Only a few counts were recorded for this clonotype. The V call is TRBV20-1, the J call TRBJ2-3; D could derive from TRBD1 or TRBD2 (5 bases each). The CDR3 covers 11 residues. Per the germline V gene, CDR1 is DFQATT and CDR2 is SNEGSKA (reference sequence). The CDR3: CTSLGGHTQYF. CDR3 bases: TGCACCTCGCTTGGGGGTCATACGCAGTATTTT.

The chain has TRBV6-5 and TRBJ2-1; 9 bases map to TRBD1. This CDR3 is built from 14 residues. CDR1 is MNHEY, CDR2 SVGAGI, per germline. Trimming cost V 8 bases and J 4 bases; bases outside gene matches: 6. CDR3 DNA: TGTGCCAGCGCCCGGGACAGGGCATACAATGAGCAGTTCTTC. Translation gives CASARDRAYNEQFF.

The chain joins TRBV7-2 to TRBJ2-5, with a weak D call TRBD1 (6 bases). Germline V lookup: CDR1 SGHTA, CDR2 FQGNSA. The CDR3 extends over 16 amino acids. The V gene lost 1 base and the J gene lost 4 bases, with 16 bases spanning the gap. DNA for the CDR3: TGTGCCAGCAGCTTAGTATTAAACAGGGTAGTAGAGACCCAGTACTTC. Residues: CASSLVLNRVVETQYF. Full variable domain (missing parts from reference TRBV7-2 and TRBJ2-5): GAGVSQSPSNKVTEKGKDVELRCDPISGHTALYWYRQSLGQGLEFLIYFQGNSAPDKSGLPSDRFSAERTGGSVSTLTIQRTQQEDSAVYLCASSLVLNRVVETQYFGPGTRLLVL.

As regards this clonotype: The junction shows a germline mismatch at one end, possibly a read error. This rearrangement joins TRBV6-1 to TRBJ2-5; TRBD1 matches at 10 bases. The assigned J gene may be wrong: the sequence end matches TRBJ2-7 better. Germline V gene sequence: CDR1 MNHNS, CDR2 SASEGT. The length of the CDR3 is 15 residues. This CDR3 reads CASSGRDRGSHEQYF. The DNA for the CDR3 is TGTGCCAGCAGTGGCCGGGACAGGGGCTCCCACGAGCAGTACTTC.

V is TRBV29-1 and J is TRBJ2-1; 8 bases align to TRBD1. V was clipped by 4 bases and J by 8 bases; unmatched bases: 10. The CDR3 extends over 14 amino acids. The V gene's germline CDR1 is SQVTM and CDR2 ANQGSEA. The CDR3 loop is CSVVGQGAGDEQFF. CDR3 DNA: TGCAGCGTTGTAGGTCAGGGGGCTGGCGATGAGCAGTTCTTC.

The chain links TRBV12-3 or TRBV12-4 to TRBJ2-1, with a weak D call TRBD2 (6 bases). V lost 5 bases and J lost 7, with 21 bases in between. The CDR3 runs to 16 residues. CDR3 nucleotide sequence: TGTGCCAGCAGTGACCCCCCGACTAGGAGTATTAATGAGCAGTTCTTC. It codes for CASSDPPTRSINEQFF.

J is TRBJ2-3 and V is TRBV7-8; 9 bases map to TRBD2. The ends lost 4 bases at V and 3 bases at J; junction bases unmatched: 5. CDR1 is SGHVS, CDR2 FQNEAQ, per germline. This CDR3 has 15 amino acids. CDR3 protein: CASSYSGSGTDTQYF. The DNA of the CDR3 is TGTGCCAGCAGCTATAGCGGGAGTGGAACAGATACGCAGTATTTT.

This clonotype was seen more than once but under ten times. The chain links TRBV20-1 to TRBJ1-2; 10 bases line up with TRBD1. The CDR3 spans 12 residues. V lost 6 bases and J lost 6; bases outside the gene matches: 4. The germline V gene encodes CDR1 DFQATT and CDR2 SNEGSKA (reference sequence). The CDR3 bases are TGCAGTGCAAGACAGGGGGCGCATGGCTACACCTTC. Its protein product is CSARQGAHGYTF.

The rearrangement joins TRBV29-1 to TRBJ1-2, with D possibly TRBD1 on 6 matching bases. Trimming removed 5 bases from V and 6 bases from J, with 16 bases in between. The CDR3 length is 13 residues. In germline, CDR1 is SQVTM, CDR2 ANQGSEA. The CDR3 DNA sequence: TGCAGCGTTAACAATTGGGGGCCGGATGGCTACACCTTC. Protein sequence: CSVNNWGPDGYTF.

A few counts support this clonotype. The J gene is TRBJ1-6, the V gene TRBV9, with TRBD1 matching over 8 bases. The V and J ends lost 1 base and 8 bases, in that order; junction bases with no gene match: 11. The CDR3 is made up of 17 amino acids. Germline V gene data show CDR1 as SGDLS and CDR2 as YYNGEE. The CDR3 spells CASSVIQGRGLDSPLHF. The CDR3 coding sequence is TGTGCCAGCAGCGTAATCCAGGGCAGGGGGCTTGATTCACCCCTCCACTTT.

This clonotype was observed at least ten times. V is TRBV28 and J is TRBJ1-5; D gene ambiguous. Trimming pared 6 bases from V and 9 bases from J, leaving 12 bases between. The CDR3 is 12 amino acids. The V gene's germline CDR1 is MDHEN and CDR2 SYDVKM. CDR3 in DNA: TGTGCCAGCAGCCTCGATCAAAGGCCCCAGCATTTT. Its protein product is CASSLDQRPQHF. Full variable domain (missing parts from reference TRBV28 and TRBJ1-5): DVKVTQSSRYLVKRTGEKVFLECVQDMDHENMFWYRQDPGLGLRLIYFSYDVKMKEKGDIPEGYSVSREKKERFSLILESASTNQTSMYLCASSLDQRPQHFGDGTRLSIL.

The sample holds a few counts of this clonotype. The chain uses TRBV4-1 and TRBJ1-4; 7 bases match TRBD1. This CDR3 region has 15 residues. Germline V gene lookup returns CDR1 MGHRA and CDR2 YSYEKL. The V and J ends lost 4 bases and 6 bases, in that order; junction bases with no gene match: 8. CDR3 amino acids: CASSPGDRRDEKLFF. CDR3 coding DNA: TGCGCCAGCAGCCCAGGGGACAGAAGAGATGAAAAACTGTTTTTT.

The chain uses TRBV20-1 and TRBJ1-1; D is unresolved. Trimming cost V 3 bases and J 5 bases, with 19 bases left between them. There are 15 residues in the CDR3. CDR1 is DFQATT, CDR2 SNEGSKA, per germline (reference sequence). CDR3 loop: CSARGLKEEGTEAFF. CDR3 DNA: TGCAGTGCTAGGGGTCTGAAAGAGGAGGGAACTGAAGCTTTCTTT.

This clonotype was detected a few times. The chain combines TRBV10-3 with TRBJ2-3; 7 bases match TRBD2. The CDR3 covers 14 residues. V lost 8 bases and J lost 0; bases outside the gene matches: 5. Germline V gene lookup returns CDR1 ENHRY and CDR2 SYGVKD. This chain's CDR3 is CAIGRDGSTDTQYF. In DNA form, the CDR3 reads TGTGCCATCGGGAGGGACGGAAGCACAGATACGCAGTATTTT.

The rearrangement links TRBV5-1 to TRBJ2-3; possibly TRBD2 for D (5 bases). Germline V gene lookup returns CDR1 SGHRS and CDR2 YFSETQ. V was pared by 3 bases and J by 2 bases, with 16 bases between. The CDR3 covers 16 residues. The CDR3 region has the DNA TGCGCCAGCAGCTCTAACGGACGAGCGGACACAGATACGCAGTATTTT. It is translated as CASSSNGRADTDTQYF. Variable domain in full (rest from reference TRBV5-1 and TRBJ2-3): KAGVTQTPRYLIKTRGQQVTLSCSPISGHRSVSWYQQTPGQGLQFLFEYFSETQRNKGNFPGRFSGRQFSNSRSEMNVSTLELGDSALYLCASSSNGRADTDTQYFGPGTRLTVL.

With respect to this clonotype: The junction departs from the called germline gene at one end, perhaps through a read error. The genes are TRBV12-3 or TRBV12-4 and TRBJ2-3; D is perhaps TRBD2 (6 bases). This CDR3 comprises 16 residues. The CDR3 is CASRQTTGGEEDTEYF. CDR3 DNA sequence: TGTGCCAGCAGACAGACCACCGGCGGGGAGGAAGATACGGAGTATTTT.

This clonotype was seen only a few times. V and J are TRBV3-1 and TRBJ2-4; a possible D gene is TRBD2 (5 bases). The CDR3 is 14 residues long. Trimming took off 0 bases at V and 7 bases at J, with 10 bases between the two ends. Germline lookup yields CDR1 LGHDT and CDR2 YNNKEL (reference sequence). The DNA of the CDR3 is TGTGCCAGCAGCCAAGATCCGGGGTTGAACATTCAGTACTTC. Its protein product is CASSQDPGLNIQYF.

The chain employs TRBV7-2 and TRBJ2-3, with D possibly TRBD2 on 6 matching bases. Deletions cut 8 bases from V and 6 bases from J, with 18 bases between. The CDR3 has 14 amino acids. Germline V gives CDR1 SGHTA, CDR2 FQGNSA. The CDR3 DNA reads TGTGCCAGCCCGATCGCGGCGGGAATTGATACGCAGTATTTT. Translated, it gives CASPIAAGIDTQYF.

The V gene is TRBV7-9, the J gene TRBJ1-2, with D unresolved. CDR3 size: 14 residues. Between the trimmed V and J ends, which lost 4 bases and 8 bases, there was a span of 17 bases. The V gene's germline CDR1 is SEHNR and CDR2 FQNEAQ (reference sequence). CDR3 loop: CASSSRVETKGYTF. CDR3 sequence (DNA): TGTGCCAGCAGCTCACGGGTAGAAACGAAGGGCTACACCTTC.